The text below deals with one T cell receptor beta chain. V lost 4 bases to trimming and J lost 7 bases, with 19 bases between them. The CDR3 loop spans 16 amino acids. Germline V gene lookup returns CDR1 SGHAT and CDR2 FQNNGV. This entry belongs to a study of shared clonotypes between healthy human individuals. Profiled with immunoSEQ multiplex PCR; TCRdb holds only in-frame clones, not every one. The table has 450,000 to 650,000 clones, 70% to 80% seen once. This TCR was sampled from a woman in her forties in good health. Some clones in this sample may be carry-over from other donors' samples. This chain joins TRBV11-2 and TRBJ1-4; no clear D. Sequencing was carried out using PBMCs. The CDR3 loop reads CASSYPGMGKSEKLFF. The CDR3 coding sequence is TGTGCCAGCAGCTACCCTGGAATGGGGAAAAGTGAAAAACTGTTTTTT.